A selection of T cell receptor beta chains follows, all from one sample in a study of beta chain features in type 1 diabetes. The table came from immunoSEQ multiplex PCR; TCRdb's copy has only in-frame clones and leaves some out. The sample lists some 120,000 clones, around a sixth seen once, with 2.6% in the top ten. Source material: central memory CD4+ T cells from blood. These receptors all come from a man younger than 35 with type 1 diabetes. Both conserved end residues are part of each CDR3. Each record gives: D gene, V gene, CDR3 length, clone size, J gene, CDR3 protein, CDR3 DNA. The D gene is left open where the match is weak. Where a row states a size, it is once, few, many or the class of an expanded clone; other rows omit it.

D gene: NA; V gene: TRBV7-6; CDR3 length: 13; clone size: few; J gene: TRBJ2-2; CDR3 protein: CASSLLTTGELFF; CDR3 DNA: TGTGCCAGCAGCTTACTAACTACCGGGGAGCTGTTTTTT
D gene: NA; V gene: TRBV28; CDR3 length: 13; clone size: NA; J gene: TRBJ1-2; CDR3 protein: CASSLGMNYGYTF; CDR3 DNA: TGTGCCAGCAGTTTGGGGATGAACTATGGCTACACCTTC
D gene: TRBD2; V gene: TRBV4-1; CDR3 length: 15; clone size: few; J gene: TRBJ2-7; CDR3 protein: CASSRILAGEIEQYF; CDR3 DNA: TGCGCCAGCAGCCGAATCCTAGCGGGAGAGATCGAGCAGTACTTC
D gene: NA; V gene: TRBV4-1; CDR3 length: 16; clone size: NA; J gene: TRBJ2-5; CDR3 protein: CASSRGAGGSKETQYF; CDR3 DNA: TGCGCCAGCAGCCGGGGGGCTGGGGGCAGCAAAGAGACCCAGTACTTC
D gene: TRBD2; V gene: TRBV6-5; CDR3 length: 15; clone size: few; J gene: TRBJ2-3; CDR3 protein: CASSYSGTRMDTQYF; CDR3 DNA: TGTGCCAGCAGTTACTCCGGGACTAGGATGGATACGCAGTATTTT
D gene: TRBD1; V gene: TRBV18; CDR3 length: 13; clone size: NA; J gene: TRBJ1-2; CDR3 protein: CASSPDRDYGYTF; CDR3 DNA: TGTGCCAGCTCACCCGACAGGGACTATGGCTACACCTTC
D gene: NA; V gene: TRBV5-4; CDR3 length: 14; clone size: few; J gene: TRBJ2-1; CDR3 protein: CASSSKTSYNEQFF; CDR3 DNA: TGTGCCAGCAGTTCCAAAACCTCGTACAATGAGCAGTTCTTC
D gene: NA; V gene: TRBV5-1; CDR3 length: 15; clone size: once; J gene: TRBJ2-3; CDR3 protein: CASLPGSPSTDTQYF; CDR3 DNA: TGCGCCAGCCTTCCCGGGTCACCCAGCACAGATACGCAGTATTTT
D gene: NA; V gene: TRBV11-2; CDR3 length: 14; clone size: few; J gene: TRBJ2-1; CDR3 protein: CASERGNSYNEQFF; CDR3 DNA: TGTGCCAGCGAGAGGGGGAACTCCTACAATGAGCAGTTCTTC
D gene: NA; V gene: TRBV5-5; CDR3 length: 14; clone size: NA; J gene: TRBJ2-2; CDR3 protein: CASSLGQITGELFF; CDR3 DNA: TGTGCCAGCAGCTTGGGACAGATCACCGGGGAGCTGTTTTTT